Listed here is a single T cell receptor beta chain. The antigen is unknown. The CDR3 has 12 amino acids. V lost 1 base and J lost 7; bases outside the gene matches: 0. CDR1 MNHNS and CDR2 SASEGT come from the germline V gene. This sample was taken from a study of PD-1 blockade in classical Hodgkin lymphoma. Clones were sequenced by immunoSEQ multiplex PCR, and TCRdb holds only the in-frame ones, with some missing. The data contain 50,000 or so clones, around 73% of them singletons. Broader study findings: Healthy donors reportedly exceeded newly diagnosed patients in baseline TCR diversity. Nivolumab starters within 1 year of ASCT were excluded. Baseline diversity in complete responders resembled that of newly diagnosed patients.

Brentuximab vedotin exposure varied among the patients, all of whom had relapsed after autologous stem cell transplantation. Relapsed/refractory classical Hodgkin lymphoma patients had complete, partial or progressive responses. The J gene is TRBJ1-1, the V gene TRBV6-1; 7 bases are a match to TRBD1. The TCR was taken from a human donor with classical Hodgkin lymphoma. Sequencing was performed on peripheral blood mononuclear cells (PBMCs), taken before the second cycle of nivolumab. CDR3 sequence: CASSEGTGEAFF. For the CDR3, the DNA is TGTGCCAGCAGTGAAGGGACAGGTGAAGCTTTCTTT.